This T cell receptor (beta chain) was observed in a study of CD8+CD57+ T cells in acquired aplastic anemia. Overall study: Mean yield of DNA from sorted CD4+ and CD8+ cells was around 3 ug. Notes on the study in general: Sharing between patients and controls was observed for around 30 CD8+ CDR3 sequences.

This clonotype was counted ten times or more. The antigen remains unidentified. Patients chosen for sequencing had shown CD8+CD57+ cell expansion by flow cytometry. Prior therapy had not been administered to any patient at the time of blood sampling. Genomic DNA provided the template from which TCR beta VDJ and CDR3 profiles were obtained. TCRdb redid the calling of the reads with MiXCR, one entry per CDR3 protein. Of 200,000 to 250,000 distinct CDR3 sequences listed, 40% to 60% are singletons. After removal of 7 bases from V and 9 bases from J, the junction contained 14 bases not matched to a gene. CDR1 LNHDA and CDR2 SQIVND come from the germline V gene (reference sequence). CDR3 length: 16 amino acids.

The chain is built from TRBV19 and TRBJ1-6; 8 bases line up with TRBD1. This TCR was recovered from a human donor with aplastic anemia. Specimen: sorted CD4+, CD8+, or CD8+CD57+ T cells (not recorded which) from PBMCs. CDR3 region: CASTSGRQGTASPLHF. CDR3 nucleotide sequence: TGTGCCAGTACCAGTGGGCGACAGGGGACTGCTTCACCCCTCCACTTT.